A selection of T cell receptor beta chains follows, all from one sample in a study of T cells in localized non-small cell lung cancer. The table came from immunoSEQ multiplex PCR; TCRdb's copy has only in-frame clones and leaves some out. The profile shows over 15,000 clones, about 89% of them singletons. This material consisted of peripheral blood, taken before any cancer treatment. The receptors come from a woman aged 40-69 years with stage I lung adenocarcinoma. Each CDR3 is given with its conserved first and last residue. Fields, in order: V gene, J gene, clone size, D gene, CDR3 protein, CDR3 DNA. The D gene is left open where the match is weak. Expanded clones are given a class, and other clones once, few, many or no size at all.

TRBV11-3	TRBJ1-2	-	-	CASSLEGTSPHGYTF	TGTGCCAGCAGCTTAGAGGGGACCTCTCCCCATGGCTACACCTTC
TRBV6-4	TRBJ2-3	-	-	CASSDSGGGTDTQYF	TGTGCCAGCAGTGACTCGGGCGGGGGCACAGATACGCAGTATTTT
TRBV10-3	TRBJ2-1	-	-	CATYSGSYNEQFF	TGTGCCACCTATAGCGGTTCCTACAATGAGCAGTTCTTC
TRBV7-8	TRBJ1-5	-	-	CASSLAPGYSNQPQHF	TGTGCCAGCAGCTTAGCGCCCGGGTATAGCAATCAGCCCCAGCATTTT
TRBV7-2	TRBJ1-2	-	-	CASSSYNRDYGYTF	TGTGCCAGCAGCTCTTATAACAGGGACTATGGCTACACCTTC
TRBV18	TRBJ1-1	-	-	CASSPGGVSTEAFF	TGTGCCAGCTCACCTGGCGGGGTGAGCACTGAAGCTTTCTTT
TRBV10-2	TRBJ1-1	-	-	CASSDSTMNTEAFF	TGCGCCAGCAGTGACAGTACCATGAACACTGAAGCTTTCTTT
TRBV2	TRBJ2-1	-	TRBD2	CADGASGRANEQFF	TGTGCCGACGGGGCTAGCGGGAGGGCCAATGAGCAGTTCTTC
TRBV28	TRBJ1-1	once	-	CASSRDGDTEAFF	TGTGCCAGCAGTCGGGACGGGGACACTGAAGCTTTCTTT
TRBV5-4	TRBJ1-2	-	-	CASSLAVAPNYGYTF	TGTGCCAGCAGCTTGGCCGTGGCTCCTAACTATGGCTACACCTTC
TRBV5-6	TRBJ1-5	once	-	CASSLGGGNQPQHF	TGTGCCAGCAGCTTGGGGGGAGGCAATCAGCCCCAGCATTTT
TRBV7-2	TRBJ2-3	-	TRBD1	CASSFRDSSTDTQYF	TGTGCCAGCAGCTTCCGGGACAGCAGCACAGATACGCAGTATTTT
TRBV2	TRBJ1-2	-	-	CASSAFGGNYGYTF	TGTGCCAGCAGTGCATTCGGCGGCAACTATGGCTACACCTTC
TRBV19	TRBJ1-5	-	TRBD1	CASSIGGTDNQPQHF	TGTGCCAGTAGTATAGGAGGGACAGACAATCAGCCCCAGCATTTT
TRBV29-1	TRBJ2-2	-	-	CSVELTGRGTGELFF	TGCAGCGTTGAACTTACGGGGCGGGGCACCGGGGAGCTGTTTTTT
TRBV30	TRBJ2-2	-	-	CAWTAGTGELFF	TGTGCCTGGACTGCGGGGACCGGGGAGCTGTTTTTT
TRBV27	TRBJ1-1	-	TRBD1	CASSLRGQGTEAFF	TGTGCCAGCAGTTTAAGGGGGCAGGGAACTGAAGCTTTCTTT
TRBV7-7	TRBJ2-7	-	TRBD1	CASSRGQGGIDEQYF	TGTGCTAGCAGCAGGGGACAGGGAGGAATCGACGAGCAGTACTTC